A single sample is the source of the 20 T cell receptor beta chains below, sequenced in a study of T cell changes during pregnancy in multiple sclerosis (dated by TCRdb to the late 2010s). The library came from the immunoSEQ multiplex PCR assay. This is the immuneACCESS table as TCRdb keeps it, with only in-frame sequences that have V and J called. A part of the clones is gone; compared with another copy, unresolved V genes explain less than half, and the rest is unexplained. In this sample the table shows more than 85,000 clones, around 93% of which occur a single time. In total, the top ten clones hold more than 1.1% of the sample. Sequenced here: peripheral blood, sampled in the third trimester of pregnancy. These receptors came from a female donor in good health, enrolled as a control in a pregnancy study.

This chain connects TRBV7-9 to TRBJ2-5; D might be TRBD1 (6 bases). The CDR3 has 15 amino acids. Germline V gene lookup returns CDR1 SEHNR and CDR2 FQNEAQ (reference sequence). V lost 2 bases and J lost 5, with 15 bases in between. This chain's CDR3 is CASSLWTAKRETQYF. CDR3 in DNA: TGTGCCAGCAGCTTATGGACAGCTAAGCGGGAGACCCAGTACTTC.

The rearrangement links TRBV28 to TRBJ1-2, with 8 bases fitting TRBD1. The CDR3 is 13 amino acids. Germline V gene lookup returns CDR1 MDHEN and CDR2 SYDVKM. With V trimmed by 6 bases and J by 4 bases, 4 bases remained unmatched. CDR3 bases: TGTGCCAGCAGGTCGGGACAGGTCTATGGCTACACCTTC. It codes for CASRSGQVYGYTF.

V is TRBV19 and J is TRBJ1-2; the D is unclear. Trimming removed 3 bases from V and 9 bases from J, with 11 bases in between. Germline CDR1 is LNHDA and CDR2 is SQIVND (reference sequence). The CDR3 spans 12 residues. CDR3 DNA: TGTGCCAGTAGTATGGGCCGAGGGAGCTACACCTTC. Residues: CASSMGRGSYTF.

The rearrangement joins TRBV2 to TRBJ1-4; weak D call: TRBD1 (6 bases). V gave up 3 bases and J gave up 8 bases, with 22 bases separating them. Looked up from germline, CDR1 is SNHLY and CDR2 is FYNNEI. CDR3 length: 17 amino acids. The CDR3 loop is CASSEGVGQPRREKLFF. The DNA for the CDR3 is TGTGCCAGCAGTGAGGGTGTGGGACAACCTCGCAGGGAAAAACTGTTTTTT. Supplemented by reference TRBV2 and TRBJ1-4, the full variable domain reads EPEVTQTPSHQVTQMGQEVILRCVPISNHLYFYWYRQILGQKVEFLVSFYNNEISEKSEIFDDQFSVERPDGSNFTLKIRSTKLEDSAMYFCASSEGVGQPRREKLFFGSGTQLSVL.

CDR3 nucleotides: TGTGCCAGCAGCCCCGGTCAGGCTGGGGCCAACGTCCTGACTTTC. Translating it yields CASSPGQAGANVLTF. The rearrangement links TRBV4-2 to TRBJ2-6, with D unresolved. The CDR3 is 15 residues long. CDR1 is LGHNA and CDR2 is YNFKEQ in the germline V gene. V lost 4 bases and J lost 2, with 9 bases in between.

The chain joins TRBV20-1 to TRBJ2-7; possibly TRBD2 for D (5 bases). The V end was cut by 5 bases, the J end by 6 bases, with 11 bases between. The V gene's germline CDR1 is DFQATT and CDR2 SNEGSKA (reference sequence). This CDR3 is 11 amino acids long. The CDR3 nucleotides read TGCAGTGCTCCTAGAGGGAGCGAGCAGTACTTC. Residues: CSAPRGSEQYF.

The chain employs TRBV5-1 and TRBJ1-1; no definite D call. The CDR3 has 13 amino acids. Germline V lookup: CDR1 SGHRS, CDR2 YFSETQ. V lost 4 bases and J 6 bases, leaving 13 bases between the germline ends. The CDR3 DNA follows: TGCGCCAGCAGCCCCAGTACATACGCTGAAGCTTTCTTT. Residues: CASSPSTYAEAFF.

The chain carries TRBV2 and TRBJ2-2; 8 bases are shared with TRBD2. V shed 2 bases and J 4 bases; nucleotides not matched to a gene: 0. Germline-derived CDR1 and CDR2 are SNHLY and FYNNEI. The CDR3 is 14 amino acids. CDR3 loop: CASSELAGTGELFF. CDR3 in DNA: TGTGCCAGCAGTGAACTAGCGGGCACCGGGGAGCTGTTTTTT.

The CDR3 sequence is CASARGSNQPQHF. The CDR3 DNA follows: TGTGCCAGCGCCAGGGGGAGCAATCAGCCCCAGCATTTT. The chain employs TRBV6-5 and TRBJ1-5, with 7 bases that match TRBD1. The CDR3 has 13 residues. Germline V gives CDR1 MNHEY, CDR2 SVGAGI. V dropped 8 bases and J dropped 1; count of bases not matched to a gene: 2.

The chain has TRBV7-2 and TRBJ2-7, with D perhaps TRBD2 (7 bases). The germline gives CDR1 SGHTA, CDR2 FQGNSA. This CDR3 is built from 16 residues. The V end lost 1 base, the J end lost 0 bases, and 13 bases lay between the germline ends. CDR3 in DNA: TGTGCCAGCAGCTTAGGGGGGGGCACCTACTCCTACGAGCAGTACTTC. Translated, it gives CASSLGGGTYSYEQYF.

The V gene is TRBV15, the J gene TRBJ2-7, with a tentative D call TRBD2 (6 bases). There are 17 residues in the CDR3. Germline V CDR1 and CDR2: LNHNV, YYDKDF (reference sequence). The V end lost 1 base, the J end lost 3 bases, and 19 bases lay between the germline ends. CDR3 nucleotide sequence: TGTGCCACCAGCAGAGTTCCGTCGTCAGGGAGGAGCTACGAGCAGTACTTC. Encoded protein: CATSRVPSSGRSYEQYF.

The chain recombines TRBV28 with TRBJ1-2; maybe TRBD1 (6 bases). Germline CDR1 reads MDHEN; CDR2 reads SYDVKM. There are 12 residues in the CDR3. The ends were cut back, 11 bases at V and 2 bases at J, with 12 bases in the middle. The CDR3 nucleotides read TGTGCCTCGGGAAGGGGGAACTATGGCTACACCTTC. It specifies CASGRGNYGYTF.

This sequence joins TRBV6-5 and TRBJ1-3; D uncertain. V shed 6 bases and J shed 0 bases, with 12 bases lying between them. The germline CDR1 and CDR2 sequences are MNHEY and SVGAGI. The CDR3 sequence is 15 residues long. The CDR3 here is CASSPAGASGNTIYF. Here the CDR3 DNA reads TGTGCCAGCAGCCCCGCCGGTGCCTCTGGAAACACCATATATTTT.

V gene TRBV7-9 combines with J gene TRBJ2-5, with D perhaps TRBD1 (5 bases). This CDR3 spans 13 amino acids. Deletions cut 2 bases from V and 4 bases from J, with 8 bases between. CDR1 is SEHNR and CDR2 is FQNEAQ in the germline V gene (reference sequence). The chain's CDR3 is CASSLPGPETQYF. The CDR3 DNA sequence: TGTGCCAGCAGCTTACCAGGGCCAGAGACCCAGTACTTC.

V usage is TRBV28 and J usage is TRBJ2-2, with D unclear. CDR3 length equals 15 residues. CDR1 is MDHEN, CDR2 SYDVKM, per germline. V was shortened by 7 bases and J by 2 bases, with 14 bases between the two germline ends. The CDR3 here is CASNSVASNTGELFF. The CDR3 region has the DNA TGTGCCAGCAACTCAGTCGCTAGTAACACCGGGGAGCTGTTTTTT.

This clone has only one observation. The gene calls are TRBV7-8 and TRBJ2-5; TRBD2 aligns across 8 bases. The CDR3 is 16 residues long. The germline CDR1 and CDR2 sequences are SGHVS and FQNEAQ. The V and J ends lost 1 base and 4 bases, in that order; junction bases with no gene match: 8. This chain's CDR3 is CASSLGERGFGETQYF. The CDR3 DNA reads as TGTGCCAGCAGCTTAGGGGAGCGGGGGTTTGGAGAGACCCAGTACTTC.

CDR3 region: CASSIAGGTDTQYF. CDR3 nucleotide sequence: TGTGCCAGTAGTATAGCGGGAGGAACAGATACGCAGTATTTT. The chain carries TRBV19 and TRBJ2-3; 7 nucleotides align to TRBD2. This CDR3 is 14 amino acids long. The germline CDR1 and CDR2 sequences are LNHDA and SQIVND (reference sequence). Germline trimming cut 1 base from V and 3 bases from J; bases unmatched to any gene: 1.

The V gene is TRBV29-1, the J gene TRBJ2-7, with a tentative D call TRBD1 (6 bases). The CDR3 is made up of 13 amino acids. Germline-derived CDR1 and CDR2 are SQVTM and ANQGSEA. V lost 5 bases and J lost 2, with 13 bases in between. The CDR3 nucleotides are TGCAGCGTTCGAGCCAGGGGACCCTACGAGCAGTACTTC. Protein sequence: CSVRARGPYEQYF.

This rearrangement joins TRBV4-1 to TRBJ1-3; D may be TRBD1 (6 bases). With 1 base removed from V and 0 bases from J, the gap between germline ends came to 16 bases. This CDR3 is built from 18 residues. Germline V gene lookup returns CDR1 MGHRA and CDR2 YSYEKL. In DNA form, the CDR3 reads TGCGCCAGCAGCCAAGTCCCACCGGGACATTACTCTGGAAACACCATATATTTT. Its protein is CASSQVPPGHYSGNTIYF.

J is TRBJ2-7 and V is TRBV11-2, with no clear D. Germline V gene data show CDR1 as SGHAT and CDR2 as FQNNGV. This CDR3 region has 17 residues. V was cut by 5 bases and J by 3 bases, with 23 bases left in between. Written as DNA, the CDR3 is TGTGCCAGCAGCCCCTGGAGTTACTTCAGCCTCCACTACGAGCAGTACTTC. Translating gives CASSPWSYFSLHYEQYF.